This passage covers 15 T cell receptor beta chains from one sample sequenced in a study of read filtering for tumor transcriptome and immune sequencing. The library was built from around 0.4 ug RNA with molecular barcoded adaptors for alpha/delta and beta/gamma chains. TCRdb re-derived calls from the reads in MiXCR, one entry per CDR3 protein. Among fewer than 100,000 distinct CDR3 sequences, 9% to 15% were seen once, and the ten largest hold about 15%. Material: a population of CD138-negative cells sorted from bone marrow. The source of these receptors is a donor at least 40 years old with multiple myeloma.

This clonotype was seen many times. The chain uses TRBV4-2 and TRBJ2-1; 11 bases line up with TRBD2. CDR1 LGHNA and CDR2 YNFKEQ come from the germline V gene. Trimming at V came to 1 base and at J to 8 bases, leaving 4 bases not matched to a gene. There are 15 residues in the CDR3. The CDR3 loop is CASSQGTSGLDEQFF. The CDR3 DNA reads as TGTGCCAGCAGCCAAGGGACTAGCGGGCTCGATGAGCAGTTCTTC.

The J gene is TRBJ1-2, the V gene TRBV29-1; 7 nucleotides align to TRBD1. V lost 3 bases to trimming and J lost 7 bases; unmatched junction nucleotides: 14. The germline V gene has CDR1 SQVTM and CDR2 ANQGSEA. The CDR3 runs 15 residues. CDR3 coding DNA: TGCAGCGTTGACGATAAGCCGGGACAGCAATCTGGCTACACCTTC. This gives the protein CSVDDKPGQQSGYTF.

This clonotype was detected ten times or more. This chain joins TRBV20-1 and TRBJ2-1; 7 bases agree with TRBD2. Germline V gene data show CDR1 as DFQATT and CDR2 as SNEGSKA (reference sequence). The V and J ends lost 5 bases and 4 bases, in that order; junction bases with no gene match: 11. This CDR3 comprises 15 residues. The CDR3 loop is CSAGPGTTHYNEQFF. CDR3 coding DNA: TGCAGTGCTGGTCCCGGGACTACCCATTACAATGAGCAGTTCTTC.

At least ten counts were recorded for this clonotype. The chain joins TRBV12-3 or TRBV12-4 to TRBJ1-5; weak D call: TRBD1 (5 bases). The CDR3 is 13 amino acids. V was trimmed by 4 bases and J by 9 bases, leaving 13 bases between them. The CDR3 DNA follows: TGTGCCAGCAGTTCTCCAGGGATCCCGCCCCAGCATTTT. This codes for CASSSPGIPPQHF.

This clonotype has ten or more counts. CDR3 in DNA: TGTGCCAGCAGCTTAGATTGGAGAAGGGAGGACAATGAGCAGTTCTTC. Its translation: CASSLDWRREDNEQFF. The chain links TRBV11-3 to TRBJ2-1; tentative D call: TRBD2 (6 bases). Between the trimmed V and J ends, which lost 0 bases and 5 bases, there was a span of 14 bases. This CDR3 spans 16 amino acids. Germline-derived CDR1 and CDR2 are SGHNT and YENEEA. Using reference TRBV11-3 and TRBJ2-1 for the parts outside the CDR3, the full variable domain is EAGVVQSPRYKIIEKKQPVAFWCNPISGHNTLYWYLQNLGQGPELLIRYENEEAVDDSQLPKDRFSAERLKGVDSTLKIQPAELGDSAVYLCASSLDWRREDNEQFFGPGTRLTVL.

This clonotype has ten or more counts. V and J are TRBV5-1 and TRBJ2-2; D might be TRBD2 (5 bases). This CDR3 has 13 residues. In germline, CDR1 is SGHRS, CDR2 YFSETQ. V gave up 2 bases and J gave up 6 bases, with 8 bases separating them. The DNA of the CDR3 is TGCGCCAGCAGCTTTAGAGGGTCCGGGGAGCTGTTTTTT. Its translation: CASSFRGSGELFF.

This clonotype was found many times. J is TRBJ2-1 and V is TRBV11-3, with TRBD2 identical over 7 bases. CDR1 SGHNT and CDR2 YENEEA come from the germline V gene. The CDR3 totals 17 residues. V lost 5 bases to trimming and J lost 3 bases; unmatched junction nucleotides: 13. CDR3 sequence reads: CASSQLGGSDFYNEQFF. In DNA, the CDR3 is TGTGCCAGCAGCCAGCTCGGCGGGAGTGATTTCTACAATGAGCAGTTCTTC.

This clonotype was recorded at least ten times. This sequence joins TRBV5-1 and TRBJ2-1; D is possibly TRBD1 (5 bases). Looked up from germline, CDR1 is SGHRS and CDR2 is YFSETQ. The CDR3 length is 18 residues. V lost 1 base to trimming and J lost 6 bases, with 23 bases between them. The CDR3 DNA follows: TGCGCCAGCAGCTTGATAGCCCACGGGCCTAGTACAGGCAATGAGCAGTTCTTC. It encodes CASSLIAHGPSTGNEQFF.

This clonotype occurred many times. This chain connects TRBV9 to TRBJ1-2; D is uncertain. The CDR3 loop spans 13 amino acids. V lost 3 bases and J 1 base, leaving 7 bases between the germline ends. Germline V gene sequence: CDR1 SGDLS, CDR2 YYNGEE. The CDR3 sequence: CASSEDHNYGYTF. The DNA for the CDR3 is TGTGCCAGCAGCGAGGACCATAACTATGGCTACACCTTC.

This clonotype was seen at least ten times. V and J are TRBV19 and TRBJ2-1, with D possibly TRBD1 on 5 matching bases. V was clipped by 1 base and J by 14 bases, with 15 bases between them. The CDR3 totals 13 residues. Germline V gene sequence: CDR1 LNHDA, CDR2 SQIVND (reference sequence). Written as DNA, the CDR3 is TGTGCCAGTAGTATAGGGGGTGGGCAGGGTGAGTTCTTC. Translated, it gives CASSIGGGQGEFF.

This clonotype was detected many times. The V and J genes are TRBV6-6 and TRBJ2-3, with no clear D. V was trimmed by 0 bases and J by 4 bases, leaving 5 bases between them. This CDR3 region has 13 residues. The germline V gene has CDR1 MNHNY and CDR2 SVGAGI (reference sequence). CDR3 sequence reads: CASSYSAADTQYF. The CDR3 nucleotides read TGTGCCAGCAGTTACTCGGCGGCAGATACGCAGTATTTT.

This clonotype was picked up many times. This may be a read error, as it is one base from a much larger clone. CDR3 nucleotide sequence: TGTGCCAGCAGCCCGGGACTAGCGGGAGGTCTGAGCTCCTACAATGGGCAGTTCTTC. Its translation is CASSPGLAGGLSSYNGQFF. The chain carries TRBV7-6 and TRBJ2-1; 15 nucleotides agree with TRBD2. The CDR3 runs to 19 residues. Germline V gene sequence: CDR1 SGHVS, CDR2 FNYEAQ.

The chain recombines TRBV7-3 with TRBJ2-3; perhaps D is TRBD1 or TRBD2 (5 bases each). The germline V and J ends were trimmed by 3 bases and 0 bases, with 10 bases remaining between them. The CDR3 runs to 15 residues. Germline lookup yields CDR1 SGHTA and CDR2 FQGTGA. CDR3 nucleotides: TGTGCCAGCAGCTTGGCCTGGGACAGCACAGATACGCAGTATTTT. This encodes CASSLAWDSTDTQYF.

The chain recombines TRBV18 with TRBJ1-5; D is ambiguous. The CDR3 has 18 amino acids. Germline V gene lookup returns CDR1 KGHSH and CDR2 LQKENI. V was clipped by 2 bases and J by 2 bases, with 19 bases between them. CDR3 sequence reads: CASSPAHREGRGNQPQHF. CDR3 in DNA: TGTGCCAGCTCACCAGCCCATAGGGAGGGTCGGGGCAATCAGCCCCAGCATTTT.

This clonotype was detected many times. The rearrangement uses TRBV3-1 and TRBJ2-7; a possible D gene is TRBD1 (6 bases). V lost 0 bases, J lost 2 bases, and 11 bases lay in between. Germline V gene data show CDR1 as LGHDT and CDR2 as YNNKEL (reference sequence). This CDR3 is 15 amino acids long. In DNA form, the CDR3 reads TGTGCCAGCAGCCAAGAAACAGGGATGGCCTACGAGCAGTACTTC. Translating it yields CASSQETGMAYEQYF.